This TCR beta chain emerged from a study of neurological immune-mediated disorders. This clonotype was seen ten or more times. TCRdb reprocessed the 5' RACE reads via MiXCR and lists one record per CDR3 protein. The sample lists roughly 39,000 distinct CDR3 sequences, more than 4.5% seen once, with about 10% in the top ten. The sorted libraries drew on 950,000 to 1,000,000 T cells that were CD4+ or CD8+. CDR3 length equals 13 residues. V was cut by 5 bases and J by 6 bases, with 12 bases left in between. From germline, CDR1 is SGHRS and CDR2 YFSETQ. The receptor was isolated from a man aged 18 to 30 in good health. The sequenced material came from CD4+ T cells from blood. The rearrangement links TRBV5-1 to TRBJ1-3, with no clear D. The CDR3 sequence: CASRPGSQNTIYF. The CDR3 DNA reads as TGCGCCAGCAGGCCGGGATCCCAAAACACCATATATTTT.